These 24 T cell receptor beta chains came from one sample sequenced in a study of blood T cell repertoires in COVID-19. Clones were read by immunoSEQ multiplex PCR, and TCRdb kept only the in-frame ones, dropping some. The data show over 200,000 clones, roughly 83% seen once. Sample: peripheral blood. These receptors all come from a man aged 35 to 55 with acute or convalescent COVID-19.

V gene TRBV4-1 combines with J gene TRBJ1-6; a weak D match, TRBD1 (5 bases). From germline, CDR1 is MGHRA and CDR2 YSYEKL. V lost 1 base, J lost 7 bases, and 20 bases lay in between. This CDR3 is built from 18 residues. The CDR3 protein is CASSQGQLTRQGNSPLHF. The DNA for the CDR3 is TGCGCCAGCAGCCAAGGGCAACTTACGAGGCAGGGAAATTCACCCCTCCACTTT.

The chain's CDR3 is CASRQWRGGYTF. The CDR3 nucleotides read TGTGCCAGCAGGCAGTGGAGGGGCGGCTACACCTTC. This rearrangement joins TRBV27 to TRBJ1-2, with D possibly TRBD1 on 5 matching bases. This CDR3 spans 12 amino acids. Germline V lookup: CDR1 MNHEY, CDR2 SMNVEV (reference sequence). The ends were cut back, 6 bases at V and 8 bases at J, with 13 bases in the middle.

The chain has TRBV6-2 or TRBV6-3 and TRBJ2-1; 9 nucleotides line up with TRBD1. The ends lost 2 bases at V and 7 bases at J; junction bases unmatched: 6. There are 15 residues in the CDR3. CDR1 and CDR2 (germline): MNHEY, SVGEGT. The CDR3 loop is CASSYLQGAGNEQFF. CDR3 coding DNA: TGTGCCAGCAGTTACCTACAGGGGGCTGGAAATGAGCAGTTCTTC.

The rearrangement joins TRBV30 to TRBJ1-6; maybe TRBD1 (5 bases). The CDR3 consists of 15 residues. The germline CDR1 and CDR2 sequences are GTSNPN and SVGIG (reference sequence). The V and J ends lost 2 bases and 7 bases respectively, with 15 bases between them. The CDR3 DNA reads as TGTGCCTGGAGTAGTAGTTCGGGGGTGAATTCACCCCTCCACTTT. The encoded protein is CAWSSSSGVNSPLHF.

The rearrangement uses TRBV7-6 and TRBJ2-1, with 8 bases matching TRBD1. V dropped 3 bases and J dropped 6; count of bases not matched to a gene: 13. The CDR3 is 17 residues long. The V gene's germline CDR1 is SGHVS and CDR2 FNYEAQ. The CDR3 spells CASSLASGTGVPNEQFF. DNA of the CDR3: TGTGCCAGCAGCTTGGCTTCCGGGACAGGAGTCCCCAATGAGCAGTTCTTC.

This chain joins TRBV27 and TRBJ2-7; no clear D. The length of the CDR3 is 15 residues. V dropped 2 bases and J dropped 2 bases, with 13 bases sitting between them. The V gene's germline CDR1 is MNHEY and CDR2 SMNVEV (reference sequence). The CDR3 protein is CASSLLAVTPYEQYF. The CDR3 DNA sequence: TGTGCCAGCAGTTTACTGGCGGTGACGCCCTACGAGCAGTACTTC.

The chain combines TRBV10-3 with TRBJ1-1, with D possibly TRBD1 on 5 matching bases. The CDR3 totals 13 residues. Germline CDR1 reads ENHRY; CDR2 reads SYGVKD. V gave up 6 bases and J gave up 1 base, with 9 bases separating them. The CDR3 bases are TGTGCCATCAGCTCCGGACAGAACACTGAAGCTTTCTTT. Translating gives CAISSGQNTEAFF.

The chain employs TRBV6-2 or TRBV6-3 and TRBJ2-3, with D perhaps matching TRBD2 (5 bases). The CDR3 contains 13 residues. The V gene lost 2 bases and the J gene lost 9 bases, with 12 bases spanning the gap. Germline CDR1 MNHEY, CDR2 SVGEGT. CDR3 amino acids: CASSYGLAPTQYF. CDR3 DNA: TGTGCCAGCAGTTACGGTCTAGCACCCACGCAGTATTTT.

This clone came up once. V is TRBV6-2 or TRBV6-3 and J is TRBJ1-1, with D perhaps TRBD1 (6 bases). Germline V gives CDR1 MNHEY, CDR2 SVGEGT. CDR3 length equals 17 residues. Trimming stripped 4 bases from V and 4 bases from J, with 22 bases between. CDR3 nucleotide sequence: TGTGCCAGCAGTTGGGGACAAAAGAAATCCGGAGGCACTGAAGCTTTCTTT. Translating gives CASSWGQKKSGGTEAFF.

The V and J genes are TRBV2 and TRBJ2-5; tentative D call: TRBD2 (5 bases). CDR1 and CDR2 from the germline V gene are SNHLY and FYNNEI. Between the trimmed V and J ends, which lost 1 base and 0 bases, there was a span of 6 bases. The CDR3 loop spans 14 amino acids. The CDR3 DNA is TGTGCCAGCAGTGAAGGGGAGTACCAAGAGACCCAGTACTTC. Encoded protein: CASSEGEYQETQYF.

The chain employs TRBV19 and TRBJ2-2; 12 bases match TRBD2. CDR1 is LNHDA and CDR2 is SQIVND in the germline V gene (reference sequence). Germline trimming cut 3 bases from V and 3 bases from J; bases unmatched to any gene: 2. This CDR3 region has 16 residues. In DNA form, the CDR3 reads TGTGCCAGTAGTATTCTAGCGGGAGGGTACACCGGGGAGCTGTTTTTT. Its translation is CASSILAGGYTGELFF.

The chain recombines TRBV11-2 with TRBJ2-5, with 7 bases that match TRBD2. The germline CDR1 and CDR2 sequences are SGHAT and FQNNGV. After removal of 5 bases from V and 5 bases from J, the junction contained 8 bases not matched to a gene. The length of the CDR3 is 14 residues. This chain's CDR3 is CASSDNRGGETQYF. The CDR3 DNA sequence: TGTGCCAGCAGCGACAATCGGGGAGGGGAGACCCAGTACTTC.

The chain links TRBV7-9 to TRBJ1-1; TRBD1 aligns across 7 bases. Germline CDR1 reads SEHNR; CDR2 reads FQNEAQ (reference sequence). Unmatched junction bases numbered 7, after V lost 5 bases and J lost 1 base. CDR3 size: 15 residues. The CDR3 reads CASSLNRGQNTEAFF. The CDR3 DNA follows: TGTGCCAGCAGCCTTAACAGGGGTCAGAACACTGAAGCTTTCTTT.

The chain couples TRBV19 to TRBJ2-1, with TRBD2 matching 11 bases. The V gene's germline CDR1 is LNHDA and CDR2 SQIVND (reference sequence). With 3 bases clipped from V and 0 bases from J, the junction kept 10 bases outside the gene matches. This CDR3 has 19 amino acids. CDR3 sequence: CASSMGGTSGISSYNEQFF. For the CDR3, the DNA is TGTGCCAGTAGTATGGGGGGGACTAGCGGTATTAGCTCCTACAATGAGCAGTTCTTC.

This clone was found a few times. The gene calls are TRBV18 and TRBJ1-6; D possibly corresponds to TRBD1 (5 bases). Deletions cut 2 bases from V and 8 bases from J, with 16 bases between. This CDR3 has 16 amino acids. Germline V gene data show CDR1 as KGHSH and CDR2 as LQKENI. For the CDR3, the DNA is TGTGCCAGCTCACCAAGGTCCCAGGGCGAGGATTCACCCCTCCACTTT. This translates into CASSPRSQGEDSPLHF.

The chain is built from TRBV5-5 and TRBJ1-5, with 8 bases matching TRBD1. This CDR3 region has 15 residues. Germline V gene data show CDR1 as SGHKS and CDR2 as YYEKEE (reference sequence). The trim removed 4 bases at V and 3 bases at J, leaving 6 bases unmatched. CDR3 nucleotide sequence: TGTGCCAGCAGCAGGGGACAGGAGACCAATCAGCCCCAGCATTTT. Protein sequence: CASSRGQETNQPQHF.

The chain links TRBV19 to TRBJ2-3; 7 positions match TRBD2. The CDR3 consists of 15 residues. Unmatched junction bases numbered 10, after V lost 5 bases and J lost 5 bases. Germline V gene data show CDR1 as LNHDA and CDR2 as SQIVND (reference sequence). CDR3 amino acids: CASSSGSIAGDTQYF. The CDR3 nucleotides are TGTGCCAGTAGTTCGGGCTCCATAGCGGGAGATACGCAGTATTTT.

This clone was found a few times. This chain uses TRBV19 with TRBJ1-2; D is undetermined. V lost 9 bases and J 5 bases, leaving 19 bases between the germline ends. The CDR3 has 14 residues. CDR1 and CDR2 (germline): LNHDA, SQIVND (reference sequence). As DNA, the CDR3 is TGTGCCAGCTGGGTTAGGCGGAACGGATATGGCTACACCTTC. This gives the protein CASWVRRNGYGYTF.

This rearrangement joins TRBV5-1 to TRBJ2-7; 7 bases map to TRBD1. The CDR3 consists of 14 residues. From germline, CDR1 is SGHRS and CDR2 YFSETQ. J was trimmed by 2 bases and V by 7 bases; bases with no gene match: 9. The CDR3 is CASYWGTEPYEQYF. The CDR3 DNA follows: TGCGCCAGCTATTGGGGGACAGAGCCCTACGAGCAGTACTTC. The variable domain in full, completed from reference TRBV5-1 and TRBJ2-7, reads KAGVTQTPRYLIKTRGQQVTLSCSPISGHRSVSWYQQTPGQGLQFLFEYFSETQRNKGNFPGRFSGRQFSNSRSEMNVSTLELGDSALYLCASYWGTEPYEQYFGPGTRLTVT.

This rearrangement joins TRBV19 to TRBJ2-2; TRBD1 matches at 8 bases. With V trimmed by 3 bases and J by 7 bases, 7 bases remained unmatched. Germline V gene sequence: CDR1 LNHDA, CDR2 SQIVND (reference sequence). The CDR3 length is 15 residues. This CDR3 is CASSMGQGAIGELFF. CDR3 DNA: TGTGCCAGTAGTATGGGGCAGGGGGCGATCGGGGAGCTGTTTTTT.

J is TRBJ2-1 and V is TRBV5-1; 11 bases line up with TRBD2. Germline V gives CDR1 SGHRS, CDR2 YFSETQ. CDR3 length: 16 amino acids. V trimming: 0 bases; J trimming: 7 bases; junction bases outside the gene matches: 6. In nucleotides, the CDR3 is TGCGCCAGCAGCTTGGCCGTGACTAGCGGGAAGAATGAGCAGTTCTTC. Amino acid sequence: CASSLAVTSGKNEQFF.

The chain combines TRBV19 with TRBJ1-1, with no clear D. Trimming took 4 bases from V and 10 from J, leaving 10 bases between them. CDR1 is LNHDA and CDR2 is SQIVND in the germline V gene (reference sequence). The length of the CDR3 is 11 residues. CDR3 in amino acids: CASSSIFGAFF. In DNA, the CDR3 is TGTGCCAGTAGTAGCATCTTCGGAGCTTTCTTT.

The V gene is TRBV6-5, the J gene TRBJ2-3; 7 bases fit TRBD1. The CDR3 totals 14 residues. Germline V lookup: CDR1 MNHEY, CDR2 SVGAGI. V lost 2 bases, J lost 5 bases, and 4 bases stayed unmatched. The CDR3 region is CASSYRGLLDTQYF. In nucleotides, the CDR3 is TGTGCCAGCAGTTACAGGGGGCTCTTAGATACGCAGTATTTT.

The chain links TRBV19 to TRBJ1-2; 9 bases fit TRBD1. This CDR3 has 14 residues. J was trimmed by 7 bases and V by 10 bases; bases with no gene match: 13. The germline CDR1 and CDR2 sequences are LNHDA and SQIVND (reference sequence). In DNA, the CDR3 is TGTGCCACCTCACGGGACAGGGAGGTACTTGGCTACACCTTC. Translation: CATSRDREVLGYTF.